This T cell receptor (beta chain) was sequenced for a study of human T cells and chemical hapten exposure. Looking at the study overall: Once 0.01% DPC had been applied to the upper back by patch test, readings were taken at 6 days. Per-sample TCR yield variation was attributed mainly to small pooled library volume differences.

TCRdb re-called the RACE reads through MiXCR, storing one row per CDR3 protein. The sample has 62,000 or so distinct CDR3 sequences; approximately 11% are singletons. Time point of the sample: patch test 3, about 24 weeks after DPC sensitization. Specified treatment: therapeutic diphenylcyclopropenone sensitization with weekly scalp DPC. Ten or more counts support this clonotype. The source is a woman in her 30s with alopecia areata. Some clones in this sample may be carry-over from other donors' samples. Source: whole blood, taken in connection with sensitization to the hapten diphenylcyclopropenone (DPC).

The CDR3: CASSEQRDALNYGYTF. The CDR3 coding sequence is TGTGCCAGCAGTGAACAAAGGGACGCCCTTAACTATGGCTACACCTTC. The rearrangement links TRBV12-3 or TRBV12-4 to TRBJ1-2; D is perhaps TRBD1 (5 bases). The CDR3 spans 16 residues. V was shortened by 5 bases and J by 1 base, with 17 bases between the two germline ends.